This TCR beta chain was captured by sequencing in a study of identical twins. Study results and limitations: Not following the same donors, the study drew its conclusions from cross-sectional statistical analysis.

J was trimmed by 7 bases and V by 4 bases; bases with no gene match: 8. Per germline, CDR1 KGHDR and CDR2 SFDVKD. The CDR3 extends over 16 amino acids. Points on this clonotype: Its antigen is undetermined.

TCRdb reanalysed the 5' RACE reads using MiXCR and keeps one entry per CDR3 protein. Of some 900,000 distinct CDR3 sequences in the sample, roughly an eighth were seen once. These data were likewise used in another study, on yellow fever vaccine responses in identical twins.

This clonotype originated in a woman under 30 in good health. Sequences were obtained from PBMCs. This chain joins TRBV24-1 and TRBJ2-1, with 11 bases matching TRBD1. CDR3 residues: CATSETGQGARNEQFF. The DNA of the CDR3 is TGTGCCACCAGTGAAACCGGACAGGGGGCGCGAAATGAGCAGTTCTTC.